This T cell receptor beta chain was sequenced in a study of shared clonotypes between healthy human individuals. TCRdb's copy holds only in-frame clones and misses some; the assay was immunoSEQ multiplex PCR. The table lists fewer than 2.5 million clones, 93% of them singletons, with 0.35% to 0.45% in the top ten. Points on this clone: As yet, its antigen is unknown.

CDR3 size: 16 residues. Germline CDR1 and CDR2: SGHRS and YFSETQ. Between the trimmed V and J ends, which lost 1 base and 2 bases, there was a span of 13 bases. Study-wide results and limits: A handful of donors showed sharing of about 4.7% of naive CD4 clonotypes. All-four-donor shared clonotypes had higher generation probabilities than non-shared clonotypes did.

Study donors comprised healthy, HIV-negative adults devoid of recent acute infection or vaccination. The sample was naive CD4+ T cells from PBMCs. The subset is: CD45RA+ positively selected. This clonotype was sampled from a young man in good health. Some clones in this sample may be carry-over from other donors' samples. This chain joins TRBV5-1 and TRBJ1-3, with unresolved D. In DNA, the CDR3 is TGCGCCAGCAGCTTGCCACAGACTGCTACTGGAAACACCATATATTTT. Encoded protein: CASSLPQTATGNTIYF.